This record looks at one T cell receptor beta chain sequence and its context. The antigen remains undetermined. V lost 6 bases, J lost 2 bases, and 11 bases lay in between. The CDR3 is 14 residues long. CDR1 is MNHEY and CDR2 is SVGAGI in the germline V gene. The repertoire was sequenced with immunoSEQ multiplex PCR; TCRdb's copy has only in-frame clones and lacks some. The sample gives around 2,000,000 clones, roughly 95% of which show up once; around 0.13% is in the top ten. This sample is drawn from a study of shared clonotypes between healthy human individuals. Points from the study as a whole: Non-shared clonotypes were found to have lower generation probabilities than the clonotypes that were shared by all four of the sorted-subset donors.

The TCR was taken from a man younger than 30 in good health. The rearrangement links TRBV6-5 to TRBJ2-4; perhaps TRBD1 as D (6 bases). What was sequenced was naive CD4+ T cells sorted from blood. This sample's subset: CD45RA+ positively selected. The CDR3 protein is CASSPDRTKNIQYF. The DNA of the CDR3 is TGTGCCAGCAGCCCAGACAGGACCAAAAACATTCAGTACTTC.